This T cell receptor beta chain was obtained from a study of blood T cell repertoires in COVID-19. Study overall: Donors in the United States, Italy and Spain gave samples during acute or convalescent COVID-19. T cells, B-cell-depleted T cells, or PBMCs supplied cDNA or gDNA.

Per germline, CDR1 SGHRS and CDR2 YFSETQ. This CDR3 has 13 residues. Trimming stripped 1 base from V and 3 bases from J, with 5 bases between. Study processing details: Estimated nucleated cell counts came from reference gene primer amplification. Data came from immunoSEQ multiplex PCR; TCRdb stores just in-frame clones and leaves some out. D and trimming were read from the DNA, whereas the V and J calls and clone size are those reported in that table. Of about 190,000 clones in the sample, around 80% were seen once. The chain employs TRBV5-1 and TRBJ2-1, with D uncertain. The receptor was isolated from a woman aged 50 to 65 with acute or convalescent COVID-19. The sequenced material came from peripheral blood. The CDR3 DNA reads as TGCGCCAGCAGCTTGACAGACTACAATGAGCAGTTCTTC. This sequence encodes CASSLTDYNEQFF.